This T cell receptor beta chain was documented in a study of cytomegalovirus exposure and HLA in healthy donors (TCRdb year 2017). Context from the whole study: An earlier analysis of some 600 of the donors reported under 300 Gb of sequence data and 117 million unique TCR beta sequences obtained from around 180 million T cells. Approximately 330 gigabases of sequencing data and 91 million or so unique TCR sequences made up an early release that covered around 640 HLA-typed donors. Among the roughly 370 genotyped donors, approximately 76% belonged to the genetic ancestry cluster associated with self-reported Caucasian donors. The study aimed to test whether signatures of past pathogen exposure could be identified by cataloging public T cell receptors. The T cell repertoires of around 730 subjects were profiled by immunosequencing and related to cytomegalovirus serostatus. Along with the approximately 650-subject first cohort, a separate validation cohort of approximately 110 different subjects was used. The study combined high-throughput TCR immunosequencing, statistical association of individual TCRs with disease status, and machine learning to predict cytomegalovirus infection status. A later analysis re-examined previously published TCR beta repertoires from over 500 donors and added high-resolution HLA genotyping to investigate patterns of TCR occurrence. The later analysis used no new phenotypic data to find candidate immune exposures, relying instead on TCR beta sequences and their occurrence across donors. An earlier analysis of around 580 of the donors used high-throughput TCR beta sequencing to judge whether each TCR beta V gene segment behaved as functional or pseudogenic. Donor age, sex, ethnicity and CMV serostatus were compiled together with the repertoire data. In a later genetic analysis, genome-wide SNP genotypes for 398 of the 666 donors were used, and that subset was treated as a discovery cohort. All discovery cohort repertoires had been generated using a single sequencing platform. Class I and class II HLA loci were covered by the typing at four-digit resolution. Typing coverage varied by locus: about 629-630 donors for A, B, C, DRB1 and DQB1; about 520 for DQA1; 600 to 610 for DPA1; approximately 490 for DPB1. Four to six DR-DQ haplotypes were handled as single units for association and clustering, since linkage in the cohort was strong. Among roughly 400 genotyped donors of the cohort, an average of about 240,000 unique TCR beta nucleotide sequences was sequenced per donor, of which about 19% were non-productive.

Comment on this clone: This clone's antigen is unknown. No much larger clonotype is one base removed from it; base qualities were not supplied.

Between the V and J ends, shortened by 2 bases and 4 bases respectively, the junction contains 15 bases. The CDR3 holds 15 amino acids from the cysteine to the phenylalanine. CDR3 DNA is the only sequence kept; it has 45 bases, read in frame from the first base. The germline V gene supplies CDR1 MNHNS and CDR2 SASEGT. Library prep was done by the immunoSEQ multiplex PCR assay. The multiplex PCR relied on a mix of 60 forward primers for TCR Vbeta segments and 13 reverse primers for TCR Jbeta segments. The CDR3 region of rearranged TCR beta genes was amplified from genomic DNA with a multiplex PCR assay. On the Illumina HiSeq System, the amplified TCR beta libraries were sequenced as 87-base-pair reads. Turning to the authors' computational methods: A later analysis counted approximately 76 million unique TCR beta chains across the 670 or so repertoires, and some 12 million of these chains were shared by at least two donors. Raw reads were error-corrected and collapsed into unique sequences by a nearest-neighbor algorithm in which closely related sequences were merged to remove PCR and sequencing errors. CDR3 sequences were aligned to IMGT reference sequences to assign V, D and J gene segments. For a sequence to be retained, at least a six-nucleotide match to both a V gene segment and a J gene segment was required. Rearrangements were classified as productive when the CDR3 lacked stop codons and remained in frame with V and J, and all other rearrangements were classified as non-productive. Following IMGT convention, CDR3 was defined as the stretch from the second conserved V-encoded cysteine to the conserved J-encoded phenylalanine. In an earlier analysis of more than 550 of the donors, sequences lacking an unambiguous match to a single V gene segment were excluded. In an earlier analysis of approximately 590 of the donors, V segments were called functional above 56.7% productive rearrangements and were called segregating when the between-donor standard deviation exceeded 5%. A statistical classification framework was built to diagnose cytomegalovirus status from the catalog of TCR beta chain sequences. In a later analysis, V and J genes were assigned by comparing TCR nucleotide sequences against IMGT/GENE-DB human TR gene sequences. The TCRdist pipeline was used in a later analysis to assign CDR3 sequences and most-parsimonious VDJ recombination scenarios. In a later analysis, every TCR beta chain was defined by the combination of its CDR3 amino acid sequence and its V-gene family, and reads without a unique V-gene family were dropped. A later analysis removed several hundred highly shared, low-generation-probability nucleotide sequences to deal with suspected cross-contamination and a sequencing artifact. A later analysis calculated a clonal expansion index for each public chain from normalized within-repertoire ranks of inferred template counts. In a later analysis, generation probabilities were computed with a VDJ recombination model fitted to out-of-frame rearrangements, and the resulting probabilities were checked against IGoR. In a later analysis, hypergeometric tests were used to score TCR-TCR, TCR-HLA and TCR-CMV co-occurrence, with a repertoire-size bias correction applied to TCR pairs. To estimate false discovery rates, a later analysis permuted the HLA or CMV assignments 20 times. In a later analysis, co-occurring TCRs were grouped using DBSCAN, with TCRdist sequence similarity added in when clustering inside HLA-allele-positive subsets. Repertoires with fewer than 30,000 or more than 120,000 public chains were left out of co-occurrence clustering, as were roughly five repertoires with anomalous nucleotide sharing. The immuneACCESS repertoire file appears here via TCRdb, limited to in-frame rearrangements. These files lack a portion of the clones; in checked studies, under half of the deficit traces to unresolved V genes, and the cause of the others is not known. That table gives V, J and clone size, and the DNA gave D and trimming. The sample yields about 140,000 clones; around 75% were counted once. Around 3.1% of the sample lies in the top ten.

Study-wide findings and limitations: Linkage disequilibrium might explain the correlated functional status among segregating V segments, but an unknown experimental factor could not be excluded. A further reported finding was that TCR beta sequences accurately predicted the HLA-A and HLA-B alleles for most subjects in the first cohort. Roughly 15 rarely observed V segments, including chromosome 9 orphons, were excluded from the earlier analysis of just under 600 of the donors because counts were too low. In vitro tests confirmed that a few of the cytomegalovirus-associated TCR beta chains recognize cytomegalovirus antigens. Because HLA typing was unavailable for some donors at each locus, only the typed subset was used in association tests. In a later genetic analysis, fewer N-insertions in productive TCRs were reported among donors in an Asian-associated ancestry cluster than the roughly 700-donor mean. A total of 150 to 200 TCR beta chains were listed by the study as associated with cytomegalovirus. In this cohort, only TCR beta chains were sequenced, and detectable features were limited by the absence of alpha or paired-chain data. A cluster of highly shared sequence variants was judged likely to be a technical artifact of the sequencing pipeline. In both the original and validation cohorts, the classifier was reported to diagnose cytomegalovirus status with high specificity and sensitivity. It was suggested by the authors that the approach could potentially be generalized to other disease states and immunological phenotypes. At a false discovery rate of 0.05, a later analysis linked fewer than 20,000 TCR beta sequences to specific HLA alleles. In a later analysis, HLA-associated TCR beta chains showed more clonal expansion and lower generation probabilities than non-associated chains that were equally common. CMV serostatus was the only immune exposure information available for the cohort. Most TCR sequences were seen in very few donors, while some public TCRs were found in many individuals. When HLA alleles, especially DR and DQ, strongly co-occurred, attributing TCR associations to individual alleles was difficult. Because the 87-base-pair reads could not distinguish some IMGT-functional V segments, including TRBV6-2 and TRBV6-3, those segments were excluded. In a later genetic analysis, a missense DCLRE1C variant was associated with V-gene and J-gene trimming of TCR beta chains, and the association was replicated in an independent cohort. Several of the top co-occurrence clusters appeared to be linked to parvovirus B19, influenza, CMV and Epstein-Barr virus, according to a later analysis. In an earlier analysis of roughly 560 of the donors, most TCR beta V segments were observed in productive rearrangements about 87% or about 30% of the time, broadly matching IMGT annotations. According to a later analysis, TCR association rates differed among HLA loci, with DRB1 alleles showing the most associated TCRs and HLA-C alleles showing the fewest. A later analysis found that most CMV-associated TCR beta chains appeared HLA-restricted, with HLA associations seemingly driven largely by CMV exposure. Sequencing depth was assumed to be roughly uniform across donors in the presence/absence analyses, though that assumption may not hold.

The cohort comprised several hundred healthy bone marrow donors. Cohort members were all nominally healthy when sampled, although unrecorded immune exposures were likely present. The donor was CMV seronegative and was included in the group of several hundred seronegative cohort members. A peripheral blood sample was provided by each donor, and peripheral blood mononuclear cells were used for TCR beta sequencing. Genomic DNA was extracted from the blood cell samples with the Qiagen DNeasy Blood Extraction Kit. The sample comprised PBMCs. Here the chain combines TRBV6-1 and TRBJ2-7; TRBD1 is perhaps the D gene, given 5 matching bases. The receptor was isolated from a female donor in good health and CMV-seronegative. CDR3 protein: CASSERGGVGYEQYF. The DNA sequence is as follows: TGTGCCAGCAGTGAAAGGGGCGGTGTTGGATACGAGCAGTACTTC.